One and the same sample provided the 5 T cell receptor beta chains below, sequenced in a study of radiation and T cells in renal cell carcinoma (TCRdb year 2020). Library generation was performed with the immunoSEQ multiplex PCR assay. Drawn from immuneACCESS, this table holds only the in-frame rearrangements with V and J called that TCRdb kept. Clones are partly lost; checked studies trace under half to an unresolved V gene and leave the rest unexplained. The table for this sample lists more than 120,000 clones; approximately 86% of them were counted only once. Of the sample, less than 20% falls within the top ten clones. In the paper's terms, the time point label means: blood 4 weeks post-SBRT, at nephrectomy. This specimen's treatment or condition label, interpreted: 15 Gy SBRT to primary tumor, nephrectomy 4 weeks later. The sequences come from blood, collected from a patient whose treatment included radiotherapy and nephrectomy. The receptors derive from a woman aged 45-65 years with renal cell carcinoma.

This clone came up once. The CDR3 DNA follows: TGTGCCAGCAGTCGAATACCAGGGGGTTCTGGAAACACCATATATTTT. Its translation is CASSRIPGGSGNTIYF. The chain combines TRBV7-8 with TRBJ1-3; 7 positions match TRBD1. Germline CDR1 SGHVS, CDR2 FQNEAQ. Losses at the gene ends were 6 bases for V and 1 base for J; bases not matched to a gene: 9. There are 16 residues in the CDR3.

CDR3 region: CATGGSGNTIYF. The CDR3 DNA reads as TGTGCAACCGGGGGCTCTGGAAACACCATATATTTT. This chain links TRBV27 with TRBJ1-3; weak D call: TRBD1 (5 bases). The CDR3 consists of 12 residues. Germline loops: CDR1 MNHEY, CDR2 SMNVEV (reference sequence).

The rearrangement joins TRBV5-4 to TRBJ2-6, with unresolved D. This CDR3 is 15 amino acids long. With 1 base removed from V and 2 bases from J, the gap between germline ends came to 7 bases. Germline assignment: CDR1 SGHNT and CDR2 YYREEE (reference sequence). In nucleotides, the CDR3 is TGTGCCAGCAGCTTGACAGAGGCTGGGGCCAACGTCCTGACTTTC. Translated, it gives CASSLTEAGANVLTF. Full variable domain (rest looked up from reference TRBV5-4 and TRBJ2-6): ETGVTQSPTHLIKTRGQQVTLRCSSQSGHNTVSWYQQALGQGPQFIFQYYREEENGRGNFPPRFSGLQFPNYSSELNVNALELDDSALYLCASSLTEAGANVLTFGAGSRLTVL.

V and J are TRBV28 and TRBJ2-6; D is unclear. The CDR3 loop spans 14 amino acids. Germline V gene lookup returns CDR1 MDHEN and CDR2 SYDVKM. The ends were cut back, 7 bases at V and 1 base at J, with 8 bases in the middle. The CDR3 nucleotides read TGTGCCAGCATGAGACTGTCTGGGGCCAACGTCCTGACTTTC. Amino acid sequence: CASMRLSGANVLTF.

The V gene is TRBV10-3, the J gene TRBJ1-6, with D perhaps matching TRBD1 (5 bases). The CDR3 loop spans 14 amino acids. V lost 9 bases and J 7 bases, leaving 16 bases between the germline ends. The germline gives CDR1 ENHRY, CDR2 SYGVKD. This CDR3 reads CAIQGSGKNSPLHF. Written as DNA, the CDR3 is TGTGCCATTCAGGGTTCAGGGAAAAATTCACCCCTCCACTTT.